The 30 T cell receptor beta chains presented below share a single source sample, sequenced in a study of metastatic and nonmetastatic thyroid tumors. No treatment of any kind had been given to any patient before thyroid surgery. MiXCR was used by TCRdb to re-call the PCR reads. The sample lists under 35,000 clones; roughly 25% were seen once. The sequenced sample consisted of blood. All receptors come from a female donor with papillary thyroid cancer or a benign thyroid nodule (not recorded which). Some clones in this sample may be carry-over from other donors' samples.

V is TRBV6-1 and J is TRBJ1-1, with D hard to call. The CDR3 spans 14 residues. Germline CDR1 MNHNS, CDR2 SASEGT. Trimming removed 6 bases at V and 10 bases at J, with 21 bases between. CDR3 in DNA: TGTGCCAGCAGCCTATCCTGGACCCCTTTGGCAGCTTTCTTT. Translation gives CASSLSWTPLAAFF.

This clone was recorded only once. This chain uses TRBV18 with TRBJ2-7; D unclear. Germline values: CDR1 KGHSH, CDR2 LQKENI. The CDR3 totals 13 residues. Trimming took off 4 bases at V and 2 bases at J, with 9 bases between the two ends. The CDR3 nucleotides are TGTGCCAGCTCACTCAGCGCGCCCTACGAGCAGTACTTC. Translated, it gives CASSLSAPYEQYF.

In this sample, this clone turned up many times. The rearrangement joins TRBV4-1 to TRBJ1-4; no clear D gene. This CDR3 is 14 amino acids long. CDR1 is MGHRA and CDR2 is YSYEKL in the germline V gene. V gave up 1 base and J gave up 4 bases, with 7 bases separating them. The CDR3 DNA is TGCGCCAGCAGCCAAGCAGGCCTTAATGAAAAACTGTTTTTT. Residues: CASSQAGLNEKLFF.

In this sample, this clone turned up once. The chain combines TRBV7-8 with TRBJ2-2, with D perhaps TRBD1 or TRBD2 (5 bases each). The CDR3 is made up of 16 amino acids. The ends were cut back, 3 bases at V and 0 bases at J, with 11 bases in the middle. CDR1 and CDR2 (germline): SGHVS, FQNEAQ. The CDR3 loop reads CASSLMWGTNTGELFF. CDR3 bases: TGTGCCAGCAGCTTGATGTGGGGGACGAACACCGGGGAGCTGTTTTTT.

There are many counts of this clone. The chain uses TRBV15 and TRBJ2-7; D tentatively reads TRBD1 or TRBD2 (5 bases each). The CDR3 is 14 residues long. Per germline, CDR1 LNHNV and CDR2 YYDKDF (reference sequence). Trimming cost V 1 base and J 5 bases, with 12 bases left between them. CDR3 residues: CATSRGGSLNEQYF. As DNA, the CDR3 is TGTGCCACCAGCAGAGGGGGGAGCCTGAACGAGCAGTACTTC.

This clone was seen many times. This sequence joins TRBV5-1 and TRBJ2-2; D remains ambiguous. The CDR3 loop spans 14 amino acids. Germline V gene data show CDR1 as SGHRS and CDR2 as YFSETQ. Trimming took off 0 bases at V and 5 bases at J, with 8 bases between the two ends. CDR3 protein: CASSLGRQTGELFF. DNA of the CDR3: TGCGCCAGCAGCTTGGGACGGCAAACCGGGGAGCTGTTTTTT.

This clone was seen ten or more times. V and J are TRBV7-3 and TRBJ1-2; a possible D gene is TRBD1 (6 bases). In germline, CDR1 is SGHTA, CDR2 FQGTGA. CDR3 length: 15 amino acids. Between the trimmed V and J ends, which lost 0 bases and 4 bases, there was a span of 12 bases. The DNA of the CDR3 is TGTGCCAGCAGCTTAACGGCAGGGGATCCCTATGGCTACACCTTC. Translated, it gives CASSLTAGDPYGYTF.

The genes are TRBV20-1 and TRBJ2-2; D perhaps matches TRBD2 (6 bases). V lost 5 bases, J lost 6 bases, and 16 bases lay in between. The germline V gene encodes CDR1 DFQATT and CDR2 SNEGSKA (reference sequence). CDR3 length: 14 amino acids. The DNA for the CDR3 is TGCAGTGCTTCACCGGGACTCCTAGCCGGGGAGCTGTTTTTT. The encoded protein is CSASPGLLAGELFF.

The chain carries TRBV30 and TRBJ2-7; D tentatively reads TRBD1 or TRBD2 (5 bases each). The germline V gene encodes CDR1 GTSNPN and CDR2 SVGIG (reference sequence). The CDR3 is made up of 15 amino acids. The CDR3 nucleotides read TGTGTCTTGCAAGGTCAGGGTCTTTCGGGGTACGAGCAGTACTTC. It specifies CVLQGQGLSGYEQYF.

This clone was recorded at least ten times. This may come from a read error, since a much larger clone is one base off. The chain recombines TRBV5-1 with TRBJ1-6; unclear D gene. The CDR3 loop spans 15 amino acids. The germline gives CDR1 SGHRS, CDR2 YFSETQ. The ends were cut back, 2 bases at V and 10 bases at J, with 16 bases in the middle. The CDR3: CASSLDGSGRSPLHF. CDR3 nucleotides: TGCGCCAGCAGCTTAGACGGATCCGGGCGATCACCCCTCCACTTT.

This clone was recorded at least ten times. CDR3 coding DNA: TGCGCCAGCAGCCAAGGGCTAGCGGGGTCCTACGAGCAGTACTTC. As protein: CASSQGLAGSYEQYF. The rearrangement uses TRBV4-1 and TRBJ2-7, with 9 bases matching TRBD2. The junction had 2 bases not matched to a gene; V was cut back by 1 base and J by 1 base. Germline loops: CDR1 MGHRA, CDR2 YSYEKL. This CDR3 region has 15 residues.

About this clone: It may be a read error: a sequence one base away is much more abundant. The sample contains more than one DNA sequence encoding this CDR3. The V and J genes are TRBV20-1 and TRBJ2-1; 12 positions agree with TRBD2. From germline, CDR1 is DFQATT and CDR2 SNEGSKA (reference sequence). The CDR3 has 15 residues. The CDR3, as DNA: TGCAGTGCACCACTAGCGGGAGGCACAATCAATGAGCAGTCCTTC. It yields the protein CSAPLAGGTINEQSF.

J is TRBJ2-7 and V is TRBV5-1, with 14 bases aligning to TRBD2. The J segment lost 6 bases and the V segment lost 4 bases, leaving 6 bases of the junction unmatched. The CDR3 consists of 15 residues. Germline-derived CDR1 and CDR2 are SGHRS and YFSETQ. The CDR3 here is CASSGGTSGSSEQYF. The CDR3 coding sequence is TGCGCCAGCAGCGGCGGGACTAGCGGGAGTTCCGAGCAGTACTTC.

This clone was observed many times. This rearrangement joins TRBV30 to TRBJ1-1; D gene uncertain. The length of the CDR3 is 12 residues. Between the trimmed V and J ends, which lost 2 bases and 0 bases, there was a span of 4 bases. Germline values: CDR1 GTSNPN, CDR2 SVGIG (reference sequence). DNA for the CDR3: TGTGCCTGGAGTAACATGAACACTGAAGCTTTCTTT. Encoded protein: CAWSNMNTEAFF.

V usage is TRBV11-2 and J usage is TRBJ2-3; 9 positions agree with TRBD2. The V segment lost 7 bases and the J segment 2 bases; nucleotides outside the gene matches: 10. Germline V gene data show CDR1 as SGHAT and CDR2 as FQNNGV. The CDR3 is made up of 16 amino acids. CDR3 amino acids: CASISATSGNTDTQYF. DNA for the CDR3: TGTGCCAGCATCTCCGCGACTAGCGGAAACACAGATACGCAGTATTTT.

There are many counts of this clone. In the same sample, other DNA sequences code for this CDR3. V and J are TRBV7-9 and TRBJ1-5; no reliable D call. CDR1 and CDR2 (germline): SEHNR, FQNEAQ (reference sequence). This CDR3 has 13 residues. The germline V and J ends were trimmed by 5 bases and 0 bases, with 5 bases remaining between them. The CDR3 sequence: CASSLNSNQPQHF. CDR3 coding DNA: TGTGCCAGCAGCCTAAATAGCAATCAGCCCCAGCATTTT.

At least ten counts were recorded for this clone. CDR3 loop: CASSQDSHPMRQYF. The CDR3 DNA reads as TGTGCCAGCAGCCAAGACTCCCATCCCATGCGGCAGTACTTC. The V call is TRBV3-1, the J call TRBJ2-7, with D uncertain. CDR3 size: 14 residues. The germline gives CDR1 LGHDT, CDR2 YNNKEL (reference sequence). V lost 0 bases to trimming and J lost 9 bases, with 15 bases between them.

This clone was observed many times. The chain links TRBV11-1 to TRBJ2-7; D is uncertain. With 1 base removed from V and 6 bases from J, the gap between germline ends came to 10 bases. The CDR3 contains 13 residues. CDR1 SGHAT and CDR2 FQDESV come from the germline V gene (reference sequence). The CDR3 DNA follows: TGTGCCAGCAGCTTAGAGGGTGGTGGCGAGCAGTACTTC. Residues: CASSLEGGGEQYF.

Comment on this clone: At one boundary the junction diverges from the germline segment, which might be a read error. The V gene is TRBV28, the J gene TRBJ2-3; TRBD2 is a possible D gene (5 bases). Germline V lookup: CDR1 MDHEN, CDR2 SYDVKM. The CDR3 totals 14 residues. CDR3 residues: CVSTPSNTGDTQYF. The CDR3 DNA follows: TGTGTCAGCACACCCTCGAACACCGGGGATACACAGTATTTT.

This clone was recorded many times. This chain links TRBV10-3 with TRBJ1-2; D remains ambiguous. CDR3 length: 14 residues. Germline V gene data show CDR1 as ENHRY and CDR2 as SYGVKD. V lost 2 bases to trimming and J lost 7 bases, with 14 bases between them. CDR3 nucleotide sequence: TGTGCCATCAGTGAGCCCCTCTCGGGATCTGGCTACACCTTC. This sequence encodes CAISEPLSGSGYTF.

In this sample, this clone turned up many times. A much larger clone lies one base from this, so it may be a read error. Other DNA sequences in the same sample also yield this CDR3. The J gene is TRBJ2-7, the V gene TRBV20-1, with D perhaps assigned TRBD1 or TRBD2 (5 bases each). This CDR3 has 13 amino acids. Germline CDR1 and CDR2: DFQATT and SNEGSKA (reference sequence). V was clipped by 3 bases and J by 5 bases, with 14 bases between them. DNA of the CDR3: TGCAGTGCTAGTCGGACAACGGGGCACGAGCAGTACTTC. The encoded protein is CSASRTTGHEQYF.

This clone was picked up a small number of times. This may stem from a read error, because a much larger clone lies one nucleotide away. The chain combines TRBV7-3 with TRBJ1-1, with D unclear. Looked up from germline, CDR1 is SGHTA and CDR2 is FQGTGA. CDR3 length: 13 residues. This chain's CDR3 is CASSLQVNAEAFF. The DNA for the CDR3 is TGTGCCAGCAGCTTACAGGTGAACGCTGAAGCTTTCTTT.

To note about this clone: One junction end disagrees with the germline gene, perhaps due to a read error. This chain joins TRBV3-1 and TRBJ2-2; weak D call: TRBD1 (6 bases). CDR3 length equals 17 residues. Germline V gene lookup returns CDR1 LGHDT and CDR2 YNNKEL (reference sequence). The CDR3 sequence is CASSHIKGHTGSGELFF. Here the CDR3 DNA reads TGCGCCAGCAGCCATATTAAGGGACATACCGGATCCGGGGAGCTGTTTTTT.

This clone was observed many times. The chain recombines TRBV28 with TRBJ2-1; D is uncertain. Looked up from germline, CDR1 is MDHEN and CDR2 is SYDVKM. Deletions cut 7 bases from V and 0 bases from J, with 10 bases between. The CDR3 loop spans 14 amino acids. The CDR3 sequence is CASKFDHSYNEQFF. The CDR3 DNA reads TGTGCCAGCAAGTTTGACCACTCCTACAATGAGCAGTTCTTC.

CDR3 region: CASTRAGGSYEQYF. The CDR3 DNA follows: TGTGCCAGCACGAGGGCAGGGGGCTCCTACGAGCAGTACTTC. The genes are TRBV6-1 and TRBJ2-7, with TRBD1 matching over 7 bases. Germline CDR1 and CDR2: MNHNS and SASEGT. This CDR3 has 14 amino acids. J gave up 0 bases and V 7 bases, and 6 bases lay outside the gene matches.

Of note for this clone: A much larger clonotype is one base distant, so this may be a read error. The gene calls are TRBV2 and TRBJ2-2; 12 bases map to TRBD2. Germline loops: CDR1 SNHLY, CDR2 FYNNEI. The CDR3 contains 16 residues. The CDR3 region is CASSDQTSGRYGELFF. CDR3 DNA sequence: TGCGCCAGCAGTGACCAAACTAGCGGGAGGTACGGGGAGCTGTTTTTT.

For this clone: An end of the junction does not agree with germline; a read error may underlie this. The chain employs TRBV5-8 and TRBJ2-7; D is perhaps TRBD1 (6 bases). The germline CDR1 and CDR2 sequences are SGHTS and YDEGEE. This CDR3 spans 12 amino acids. CDR3 region: CASSLDSHEQYF. CDR3 nucleotides: TGCGCCAGCAGCCTGGACAGTCACGAGCAGTACTTC.

The chain has TRBV19 and TRBJ1-2, with 10 nucleotides matching TRBD1. The germline CDR1 and CDR2 sequences are LNHDA and SQIVND (reference sequence). The trim removed 10 bases at V and 12 bases at J, leaving 17 bases unmatched. This CDR3 spans 14 amino acids. The CDR3 here is CATNRGDRGYCHTF. CDR3 nucleotides: TGTGCCACCAACCGGGGGGACAGGGGCTATTGCCACACCTTC. Full variable domain (rest looked up from reference TRBV19 and TRBJ1-2): DGGITQSPKYLFRKEGQNVTLSCEQNLNHDAMYWYRQDPGQGLRLIYYSQIVNDFQKGDIAEGYSVSREKKESFPLTVTSAQKNPTAFYLCATNRGDRGYCHTFGSGTRLTVV.

A note on this clone: One end of the junction fails to match germline, which may point to a read error. The chain uses TRBV3-1 and TRBJ2-6; a possible D gene is TRBD2 (6 bases). The CDR3 length is 14 residues. Germline CDR1 and CDR2: LGHDT and YNNKEL (reference sequence). CDR3 amino acids: CASSQSSASSEQNF. In nucleotides, the CDR3 is TGTGCCAGCAGCCAATCTAGCGCGAGCTCCGAGCAGAACTTC.

This clone was recorded at least ten times. The chain carries TRBV30 and TRBJ2-2, with a tentative D call TRBD2 (6 bases). This CDR3 has 15 residues. Germline V gives CDR1 GTSNPN, CDR2 SVGIG (reference sequence). The germline V and J ends were trimmed by 2 bases and 3 bases, with 13 bases remaining between them. The CDR3 DNA is TGTGCCTGGAGTATACGGGACTCGGACACCGGGGAGCTGTTTTTT. Its translation: CAWSIRDSDTGELFF.